The 19 T cell receptor beta chains in this list originate from one sample, sequenced in a study of T cell changes during pregnancy in multiple sclerosis. Clones were read by immunoSEQ multiplex PCR, and TCRdb kept only the in-frame ones, dropping some. The sample contains 60,000 to 90,000 clones, around nine tenths of which appear only once. Specimen: peripheral blood, collected in the first trimester of pregnancy. Every receptor here comes from a female donor in good health, enrolled as a control in a pregnancy study.

The chain has TRBV27 and TRBJ2-6; 7 positions match TRBD1. V lost 5 bases, J lost 0 bases, and 16 bases stayed unmatched. CDR1 MNHEY and CDR2 SMNVEV come from the germline V gene (reference sequence). This CDR3 has 20 residues. In DNA form, the CDR3 reads TGTGCCAGCAGTCTTTACTCGACAGGGTTCCGCGGCTCTGGGGCCAACGTCCTGACTTTC. Translating gives CASSLYSTGFRGSGANVLTF.

V is TRBV6-6 and J is TRBJ1-1; TRBD1 is a possible D gene (5 bases). V lost 8 bases and J 3 bases, leaving 16 bases between the germline ends. The CDR3 consists of 14 residues. Germline lookup yields CDR1 MNHNY and CDR2 SVGAGI (reference sequence). CDR3 sequence: CASRPSQGYTEAFF. The CDR3 region has the DNA TGTGCCAGCCGCCCAAGCCAGGGCTACACTGAAGCTTTCTTT.

This chain connects TRBV11-3 to TRBJ2-1; D might be TRBD1 (5 bases). Trimming shortened V by 4 bases and J by 9 bases, and 13 bases separated the two germline ends. CDR1 and CDR2 (germline): SGHNT, YENEEA. There are 13 residues in the CDR3. CDR3 coding DNA: TGTGCCAGCAGCTCGAATAATGGGGCTGAGCAGTTCTTC. Translation gives CASSSNNGAEQFF.

The chain is built from TRBV2 and TRBJ2-5, with 11 bases identical to TRBD2. Germline assignment: CDR1 SNHLY and CDR2 FYNNEI. The CDR3 is 14 residues long. V trimming: 6 bases; J trimming: 4 bases; junction bases outside the gene matches: 4. CDR3 nucleotide sequence: TGTGCCAGCAGCTTTGGGACTAGCGGAGAGACCCAGTACTTC. Translating it yields CASSFGTSGETQYF.

V gene TRBV5-1 combines with J gene TRBJ1-4; 7 bases are shared with TRBD1. Germline V gene data show CDR1 as SGHRS and CDR2 as YFSETQ. This CDR3 is 14 amino acids long. V lost 4 bases, J lost 4 bases, and 4 bases stayed unmatched. CDR3 amino acids: CASSPGQINEKLFF. Here the CDR3 DNA reads TGCGCCAGCAGCCCGGGACAGATTAATGAAAAACTGTTTTTT.

This chain links TRBV6-5 with TRBJ2-5; tentatively, D is TRBD1 (7 bases). The V end lost 2 bases, the J end lost 2 bases, and 12 bases lay between the germline ends. Germline CDR1 is MNHEY and CDR2 is SVGAGI. The CDR3 is 15 amino acids. The CDR3 sequence is CASSYGQGGQETQYF. The CDR3 nucleotides are TGTGCCAGCAGTTACGGGCAGGGGGGACAAGAGACCCAGTACTTC.

This clone appeared a single time. V and J are TRBV9 and TRBJ2-1, with D maybe TRBD2 (7 bases). Germline V gene data show CDR1 as SGDLS and CDR2 as YYNGEE. The CDR3 extends over 14 amino acids. Deletions cut 3 bases from V and 9 bases from J, with 16 bases between. Here the CDR3 DNA reads TGTGCCAGCAGCGCCGGGACGAGGGGGGGTGAGCAGTTCTTC. Protein sequence: CASSAGTRGGEQFF.

The V gene is TRBV7-9, the J gene TRBJ1-5, with 9 bases aligning to TRBD1. The germline gives CDR1 SEHNR, CDR2 FQNEAQ (reference sequence). V lost 6 bases and J lost 4; bases outside the gene matches: 7. The CDR3 runs 15 residues. The CDR3 is CASSMTGQGNQPQHF. CDR3 nucleotides: TGTGCCAGCAGTATGACGGGACAGGGAAATCAGCCCCAGCATTTT. Drawing the rest from reference TRBV7-9 and TRBJ1-5, the complete variable domain is DTGVSQNPRHKITKRGQNVTFRCDPISEHNRLYWYRQTLGQGPEFLTYFQNEAQLEKSRLLSDRFSAERPKGSFSTLEIQRTEQGDSAMYLCASSMTGQGNQPQHFGDGTRLSIL.

V usage is TRBV4-2 and J usage is TRBJ2-1, with 9 bases identical to TRBD2. The CDR3 totals 17 residues. J gave up 7 bases and V 0 bases, and 10 bases lay outside the gene matches. The germline V gene has CDR1 LGHNA and CDR2 YNFKEQ. The DNA of the CDR3 is TGTGCCAGCAGCCAAGATTTGTTAGCGGGAGTGTGGAATGAGCAGTTCTTC. Amino acid sequence: CASSQDLLAGVWNEQFF.

The chain links TRBV27 to TRBJ2-7; 7 bases match TRBD1. The CDR3 is 14 residues long. The trim removed 3 bases at V and 4 bases at J, leaving 6 bases unmatched. CDR1 is MNHEY, CDR2 SMNVEV, per germline (reference sequence). The CDR3 spells CASSFGQVGYEQYF. The DNA of the CDR3 is TGTGCCAGCAGTTTCGGACAGGTGGGGTACGAGCAGTACTTC.

The chain joins TRBV29-1 to TRBJ2-6; perhaps TRBD1 as D (6 bases). From germline, CDR1 is SQVTM and CDR2 ANQGSEA. This CDR3 is 14 amino acids long. V dropped 5 bases and J dropped 2 bases, with 10 bases sitting between them. The chain's CDR3 is CSVSRGTGANVLTF. Here the CDR3 DNA reads TGCAGCGTTTCCAGGGGCACTGGGGCCAACGTCCTGACTTTC.

This chain connects TRBV9 to TRBJ1-1; a weak D match, TRBD1 (5 bases). This CDR3 contains 12 residues. V was pared by 2 bases and J by 7 bases, with 9 bases between. Germline V gene sequence: CDR1 SGDLS, CDR2 YYNGEE. The chain's CDR3 is CASSVDRLEAFF. CDR3 in DNA: TGTGCCAGCAGCGTCGACAGACTTGAAGCTTTCTTT.

The V call is TRBV6-6, the J call TRBJ1-1, with 8 bases fitting TRBD1. The germline V gene encodes CDR1 MNHNY and CDR2 SVGAGI (reference sequence). The J segment lost 4 bases and the V segment lost 7 bases, leaving 8 bases of the junction unmatched. The length of the CDR3 is 14 residues. CDR3 DNA sequence: TGTGCCAGCAACAAAGGACAGGGCACCACTGAAGCTTTCTTT. This encodes CASNKGQGTTEAFF.

The V and J genes are TRBV5-1 and TRBJ2-7, with 8 bases matching TRBD1. This CDR3 region has 14 residues. Germline-derived CDR1 and CDR2 are SGHRS and YFSETQ. V shed 0 bases, J shed 3 bases, and the junction held 2 bases outside the gene matches. In DNA, the CDR3 is TGCGCCAGCAGCTTGGAACAGGGGGGCTACGAGCAGTACTTC. Amino acids: CASSLEQGGYEQYF.

The rearrangement links TRBV5-1 to TRBJ2-1, with 8 bases aligning to TRBD2. After removal of 2 bases from V and 6 bases from J, the junction contained 7 bases not matched to a gene. Germline CDR1 SGHRS, CDR2 YFSETQ. This CDR3 has 15 amino acids. In DNA, the CDR3 is TGCGCCAGCAGCTTAGGCAGCGGGAGAAGCAATGAGCAGTTCTTC. Protein: CASSLGSGRSNEQFF.

The J gene is TRBJ2-1, the V gene TRBV23-1, with 8 bases aligning to TRBD1. TRBV23-1 is placed among ORFs of uncertain function. The CDR3 has 14 amino acids. The trim removed 5 bases at V and 8 bases at J, leaving 8 bases unmatched. The CDR3 region is CASSRAGGWDEQFF. The CDR3 DNA reads TGCGCCAGCAGTAGGGCAGGGGGCTGGGATGAGCAGTTCTTC.

V is TRBV19 and J is TRBJ2-2; the D gene is possibly TRBD2 (7 bases). The germline V gene has CDR1 LNHDA and CDR2 SQIVND (reference sequence). V shed 5 bases and J shed 5 bases, with 15 bases lying between them. The CDR3 runs to 15 residues. In nucleotides, the CDR3 is TGTGCCAGTAGTGGTGGGGGGGCTTATACCGGGGAGCTGTTTTTT. Encoded protein: CASSGGGAYTGELFF. The whole variable domain, remainder taken from reference TRBV19 and TRBJ2-2, is DGGITQSPKYLFRKEGQNVTLSCEQNLNHDAMYWYRQDPGQGLRLIYYSQIVNDFQKGDIAEGYSVSREKKESFPLTVTSAQKNPTAFYLCASSGGGAYTGELFFGEGSRLTVL.

V is TRBV6-5 and J is TRBJ2-5; D may be TRBD2 (6 bases). This CDR3 spans 15 amino acids. Germline values: CDR1 MNHEY, CDR2 SVGAGI. Trimming took off 4 bases at V and 4 bases at J, with 16 bases between the two ends. CDR3 bases: TGTGCCAGCAGTTCCGGGACTCCGCGGGGAGAGACCCAGTACTTC. Residues: CASSSGTPRGETQYF.

The chain employs TRBV28 and TRBJ1-2; D uncertain. The CDR3 is 12 residues long. With 3 bases removed from V and 4 bases from J, the gap between germline ends came to 6 bases. CDR1 MDHEN and CDR2 SYDVKM come from the germline V gene. The CDR3: CASSFEAYGYTF. The CDR3 DNA reads as TGTGCCAGCAGTTTTGAGGCCTATGGCTACACCTTC.